This T cell receptor (beta chain) was found in a study of a mutant IDH1 vaccine in newly diagnosed glioma. Data came from immunoSEQ multiplex PCR; TCRdb stores just in-frame clones and leaves some out. The data hold over 75,000 clones, with roughly 77% observed a single time. The CDR3 is 16 residues long. CDR1 is SGHNT and CDR2 is YYREEE in the germline V gene (reference sequence). The trim removed 2 bases at V and 9 bases at J, leaving 11 bases unmatched. The time point is: baseline, week 1 (first vaccination visit). Treatment of the sample: pre-vaccination baseline after standard-of-care therapy. The chain has TRBV5-4 and TRBJ2-3; 11 bases fit TRBD2. The material sequenced was PBMCs, taken from a glioma patient treated with radiotherapy, temozolomide or both. The receptor comes from a man between 40 and 49 years old with glioma. Written as DNA, the CDR3 is TGTGCCAGCAGCTTAATCGGGACTAGCGGAGGCGGGACGCAGTATTTT. This codes for CASSLIGTSGGGTQYF.